These 25 T cell receptor beta chains share one sample of origin, sequenced in a study of cytomegalovirus exposure and HLA in healthy donors. PCR involved 60 Vbeta and 13 Jbeta primers. Profiled with immunoSEQ multiplex PCR; TCRdb holds only in-frame clones, not every one. The sample comprises tens of thousands of clones, roughly 77% of which are singletons, and roughly 25% rests with the top ten. The sequenced sample was PBMCs. The receptor set was obtained from a woman aged 40 to 55 in good health and CMV-seropositive.

This rearrangement joins TRBV27 to TRBJ2-3; no reliable D call. The CDR3 contains 12 residues. Looked up from germline, CDR1 is MNHEY and CDR2 is SMNVEV (reference sequence). Trimming took off 4 bases at V and 4 bases at J, with 6 bases between the two ends. CDR3 in amino acids: CASSSYPDTQYF. CDR3 in DNA: TGTGCCAGCAGTTCCTATCCAGATACGCAGTATTTT.

The rearrangement uses TRBV27 and TRBJ2-7, with D maybe TRBD1 (5 bases). The CDR3 has 11 amino acids. Per germline, CDR1 MNHEY and CDR2 SMNVEV (reference sequence). Trimming left V 7 bases short and J 5 bases short, with 9 bases between. The CDR3 nucleotides are TGTGCCAGCACCCTAGGGGACGAGCAGTACTTC. Encoded protein: CASTLGDEQYF.

The chain recombines TRBV6-5 with TRBJ2-1; D unresolved. Per germline, CDR1 MNHEY and CDR2 SVGAGI. This CDR3 contains 13 residues. Trimming took off 2 bases at V and 6 bases at J, with 8 bases between the two ends. The CDR3 nucleotides read TGTGCCAGCAGTTACCCCCCCAGCAATGAGCAGTTCTTC. It translates to CASSYPPSNEQFF.

The chain has TRBV5-1 and TRBJ2-2; 13 bases map to TRBD2. The V gene end was trimmed by 5 bases and the J gene end by 0 bases; junction bases not matched to a gene: 1. The germline V gene encodes CDR1 SGHRS and CDR2 YFSETQ. The length of the CDR3 is 16 residues. CDR3 in DNA: TGCGCCAGCAGGGGGACTAGCGGGACGAACACCGGGGAGCTGTTTTTT. Translating it yields CASRGTSGTNTGELFF.

V gene TRBV18 combines with J gene TRBJ2-1, with D tentatively TRBD2 (6 bases). CDR1 and CDR2 (germline): KGHSH, LQKENI. The CDR3 loop spans 14 amino acids. V gave up 4 bases and J gave up 8 bases, with 15 bases separating them. CDR3 in amino acids: CASSLGGFGDEQFF. In DNA form, the CDR3 reads TGTGCCAGCTCACTGGGGGGTTTCGGCGATGAGCAGTTCTTC.

V usage is TRBV4-2 and J usage is TRBJ1-5, with a possible D match to TRBD1 (6 bases). Germline assignment: CDR1 LGHNA and CDR2 YNFKEQ. The CDR3 runs 14 residues. V was trimmed by 1 base and J by 4 bases, leaving 8 bases between them. Here the CDR3 DNA reads TGTGCCAGCAGCCAAGGACAGGAAAATCAGCCCCAGCATTTT. This gives the protein CASSQGQENQPQHF.

The chain couples TRBV7-2 to TRBJ2-2; weak D call: TRBD2 (5 bases). The germline V gene encodes CDR1 SGHTA and CDR2 FQGNSA. The CDR3 contains 12 residues. Trimming removed 5 bases from V and 8 bases from J, with 9 bases in between. The chain's CDR3 is CASSRRGGELFF. The CDR3 coding sequence is TGTGCCAGCAGCCGCCGGGGAGGGGAGCTGTTTTTT.

This chain joins TRBV6-5 and TRBJ1-1; D perhaps matches TRBD1 (6 bases). This CDR3 is built from 13 residues. Germline lookup yields CDR1 MNHEY and CDR2 SVGAGI. The V and J ends lost 4 bases and 8 bases respectively, with 14 bases between them. As DNA, the CDR3 is TGTGCCAGCAGTTTGTCCGGGACATCAGAAGCTTTCTTT. Translated: CASSLSGTSEAFF.

J is TRBJ2-5 and V is TRBV9; the D gene is possibly TRBD2 (5 bases). The last part of the DNA fits TRBJ2-7 better; the J call may be wrong. Germline loops: CDR1 SGDLS, CDR2 YYNGEE. This CDR3 contains 16 residues. The CDR3 DNA sequence: TGTGCCAGCAGCCCGGCACGGGGTTTAAGCTCCTACGAGCAGTACTTC. Amino acids: CASSPARGLSSYEQYF.

The V call is TRBV15, the J call TRBJ2-1; TRBD1 agrees at 9 bases. The CDR3 consists of 14 residues. Germline assignment: CDR1 LNHNV and CDR2 YYDKDF (reference sequence). The junction had 9 bases not matched to a gene; V was cut back by 1 base and J by 14 bases. This CDR3 is CATSRAGRGTGKFF. The DNA of the CDR3 is TGTGCCACCAGCAGAGCGGGTAGGGGGACAGGGAAGTTCTTC.

This clone was seen more than once but under ten times. V is TRBV4-3 and J is TRBJ1-2; no clear D. Per germline, CDR1 LGHNA and CDR2 YSLEER. V was cut by 0 bases and J by 8 bases, with 19 bases left in between. This CDR3 comprises 16 residues. CDR3 region: CASSQDLASDREGYTF. DNA of the CDR3: TGCGCCAGCAGCCAAGATTTGGCCTCCGATCGGGAGGGCTACACCTTC.

This chain links TRBV5-5 with TRBJ2-2, with D perhaps TRBD1 (6 bases). Germline CDR1 and CDR2: SGHKS and YYEKEE (reference sequence). The CDR3 consists of 15 residues. Trimming removed 7 bases at V and 0 bases at J, with 13 bases between. The DNA for the CDR3 is TGTGCCAGCGGCCCTTACAGGGCGAACACCGGGGAGCTGTTTTTT. The encoded protein is CASGPYRANTGELFF.

V and J are TRBV7-6 and TRBJ2-7, with D hard to call. This CDR3 region has 12 residues. V gave up 5 bases and J gave up 0 bases, with 5 bases separating them. Germline lookup yields CDR1 SGHVS and CDR2 FNYEAQ. CDR3 sequence: CASSGSSYEQYF. CDR3 bases: TGTGCCAGCAGCGGTAGCTCCTACGAGCAGTACTTC.

J is TRBJ1-1 and V is TRBV10-3; TRBD1 matches at 8 bases. Germline CDR1 is ENHRY and CDR2 is SYGVKD. V shed 6 bases and J 5 bases; nucleotides not matched to a gene: 8. The CDR3 is 14 residues long. CDR3 DNA sequence: TGTGCCATCAGCGTACAGGGGGGAGGGACTGAAGCTTTCTTT. This codes for CAISVQGGGTEAFF.

This clone appeared a few times. CDR3 sequence reads: CAWRGQGAKQYF. The CDR3 coding sequence is TGTGCCTGGAGGGGACAGGGGGCGAAGCAGTATTTT. The J gene is TRBJ2-3, the V gene TRBV30, with TRBD1 matching 12 bases. CDR3 length equals 12 residues. Germline V CDR1 and CDR2: GTSNPN, SVGIG (reference sequence). The ends lost 3 bases at V and 11 bases at J; junction bases unmatched: 3.

The V and J genes are TRBV4-3 and TRBJ1-1; no reliable D call. CDR1 and CDR2 from the germline V gene are LGHNA and YSLEER. The V gene lost 4 bases and the J gene lost 1 base, with 13 bases spanning the gap. The length of the CDR3 is 15 residues. CDR3: CASSPTVRGNTEAFF. For the CDR3, the DNA is TGCGCCAGCAGCCCTACCGTGAGAGGGAACACTGAAGCTTTCTTT.

The chain carries TRBV9 and TRBJ2-7, with D perhaps matching TRBD1 (6 bases). This CDR3 spans 15 amino acids. Trimming left V 4 bases short and J 6 bases short, with 20 bases between. Germline V CDR1 and CDR2: SGDLS, YYNGEE. CDR3 coding DNA: TGTGCCAGCAGCACCCGCGGCAGGACAGATGCCGAGCAGTACTTC. Amino acid sequence: CASSTRGRTDAEQYF.

This chain uses TRBV11-1 with TRBJ1-1; the match to TRBD1 covers 8 bases. CDR3 length equals 14 residues. The germline CDR1 and CDR2 sequences are SGHAT and FQDESV (reference sequence). V shed 4 bases and J 1 base; nucleotides not matched to a gene: 2. Here the CDR3 reads CASSWGQANTEAFF. The CDR3 DNA is TGTGCCAGCAGCTGGGGACAGGCGAACACTGAAGCTTTCTTT. Looking up the rest from reference TRBV11-1 and TRBJ1-1 gives the full variable domain: EAEVAQSPRYKITEKSQAVAFWCDPISGHATLYWYRQILGQGPELLVQFQDESVVDDSQLPKDRFSAERLKGVDSTLKIQPAELGDSAMYLCASSWGQANTEAFFGQGTRLTVV.

This chain connects TRBV19 to TRBJ2-2, with 8 bases identical to TRBD1. The CDR3 covers 15 residues. Germline trimming cut 6 bases from V and 3 bases from J; bases unmatched to any gene: 6. Germline-derived CDR1 and CDR2 are LNHDA and SQIVND (reference sequence). The CDR3, as DNA: TGTGCCAGTAGACCGGGACAGGCTGACACCGGGGAGCTGTTTTTT. This sequence encodes CASRPGQADTGELFF.

This clone has only a few counts. CDR3 coding DNA: TGTGCCAGTCAATCTACAGGAGCCACTGAAGCTTTCTTT. Its protein is CASQSTGATEAFF. This chain uses TRBV19 with TRBJ1-1; TRBD1 is a possible D gene (5 bases). The CDR3 sequence is 13 residues long. V lost 8 bases, J lost 4 bases, and 14 bases lay in between. Germline assignment: CDR1 LNHDA and CDR2 SQIVND (reference sequence).

The rearrangement joins TRBV19 to TRBJ1-3; possibly TRBD1 for D (5 bases). V was cut by 6 bases and J by 2 bases, with 14 bases left in between. The germline V gene encodes CDR1 LNHDA and CDR2 SQIVND (reference sequence). The CDR3 spans 15 residues. CDR3 coding DNA: TGTGCCAGTAGGGATTCAGGGTTTACTGGAAACACCATATATTTT. This encodes CASRDSGFTGNTIYF.

V usage is TRBV30 and J usage is TRBJ2-5, with 7 bases lining up with TRBD1. J was trimmed by 5 bases and V by 2 bases; bases with no gene match: 8. The CDR3 consists of 14 residues. CDR1 GTSNPN and CDR2 SVGIG come from the germline V gene (reference sequence). This chain's CDR3 is CAWSTTGFIETQYF. CDR3 bases: TGTGCCTGGAGTACGACAGGGTTTATTGAGACCCAGTACTTC.

This clone has more than one count but fewer than ten. This chain uses TRBV11-2 with TRBJ2-7; TRBD2 agrees at 16 bases. CDR1 SGHAT and CDR2 FQNNGV come from the germline V gene. J gave up 0 bases and V 4 bases, and 6 bases lay outside the gene matches. The CDR3 is 18 amino acids. In DNA form, the CDR3 reads TGTGCCAGCAGCTCGGGGACTAGCGGGGGGGTTATCTCCTACGAGCAGTACTTC. The encoded protein is CASSSGTSGGVISYEQYF.

Here the CDR3 reads CASSLGDRGTGYTF. CDR3 DNA sequence: TGTGCCAGCAGCTTAGGGGACAGGGGTACCGGCTACACCTTC. The chain uses TRBV11-2 and TRBJ1-2; 10 nucleotides align to TRBD1. Germline V CDR1 and CDR2: SGHAT, FQNNGV. This CDR3 spans 14 amino acids. The junction had 4 bases not matched to a gene; V was cut back by 1 base and J by 8 bases.

V gene TRBV30 combines with J gene TRBJ2-1; TRBD2 matches 13 bases. In germline, CDR1 is GTSNPN, CDR2 SVGIG (reference sequence). The CDR3 is made up of 18 amino acids. V gave up 2 bases and J gave up 7 bases; unmatched junction bases: 14. CDR3 coding DNA: TGTGCCTGGAGTCCCGCCCTCGGACTAGCGGGGGTGAGGAATGAGCAGTTCTTC. It translates to CAWSPALGLAGVRNEQFF.